The source of this T cell receptor (beta chain) is a study of blood T cells in healthy people across ages. With a J-beta primer mix and a sample-barcoded 5' primer, a second PCR ran 7 to 11 cycles. Each cDNA was tagged by a template-switch adaptor containing 12 random nucleotides. A single record per CDR3 protein comes from TCRdb applying MiXCR to the 5' RACE reads. The sample lists 1.5 million to 2 million distinct CDR3 sequences, roughly 27% occurring once. This clonotype was picked up a small number of times. Aged about 6 to 100, donors were systemically healthy Caucasians from Russia. The receptor was derived from a woman in her twenties or thirties in good health. The sample comprised blood.

CDR3 loop: CASSEDGARGEKLFF. The CDR3 DNA is TGTGCCAGCAGTGAAGACGGGGCTCGGGGTGAAAAACTGTTTTTT. The rearrangement uses TRBV2 and TRBJ1-4; maybe TRBD1 (5 bases). V was cut by 1 base and J by 7 bases, with 13 bases left in between. The CDR3 runs 15 residues. CDR1 is SNHLY, CDR2 FYNNEI, per germline.